These 20 T cell receptor beta chains share one sample of origin, sequenced in a study of T cells after somatic rescue of genetic block. Here immunoSEQ multiplex PCR was the method, and the copy in TCRdb shows in-frame clones only, minus some. The sample gives roughly 110,000 clones, 80% to 95% of which show up once; roughly 1.5% is in the top ten. The sample comprised peripheral blood mononuclear cells (PBMCs). These receptors were obtained from a woman aged 18-29 years.

This chain joins TRBV18 and TRBJ1-1; 7 bases are shared with TRBD1. The length of the CDR3 is 15 residues. CDR1 and CDR2 (germline): KGHSH, LQKENI. V shed 4 bases, J shed 0 bases, and the junction held 5 bases outside the gene matches. For the CDR3, the DNA is TGTGCCAGCTCACTTCGACAGGGCATGAACACTGAAGCTTTCTTT. Its translation is CASSLRQGMNTEAFF.

This clone was detected only once. This sequence joins TRBV7-9 and TRBJ2-1; no reliable D call. Looked up from germline, CDR1 is SEHNR and CDR2 is FQNEAQ (reference sequence). V shed 0 bases and J shed 2 bases, with 8 bases lying between them. The CDR3 spans 15 residues. Here the CDR3 reads CASSLAVLTYNEQFF. CDR3 nucleotide sequence: TGTGCCAGCAGCTTAGCAGTCCTGACCTACAATGAGCAGTTCTTC.

The CDR3 loop reads CASSQVSGINEKLFF. CDR3 coding DNA: TGTGCCAGCAGCCAAGTAAGCGGGATTAATGAAAAACTGTTTTTT. The chain employs TRBV4-2 and TRBJ1-4; no reliable D call. The CDR3 is 15 amino acids. Germline V lookup: CDR1 LGHNA, CDR2 YNFKEQ. V was shortened by 1 base and J by 4 bases, with 10 bases between the two germline ends.

The V call is TRBV11-2, the J call TRBJ2-1; D unclear. This CDR3 contains 12 residues. Germline loops: CDR1 SGHAT, CDR2 FQNNGV. The V gene lost 4 bases and the J gene lost 6 bases, with 7 bases spanning the gap. The CDR3 region has the DNA TGTGCCAGCAGCTCGTCCCCCAATGAGCAGTTCTTC. It yields the protein CASSSSPNEQFF.

The V call is TRBV11-2, the J call TRBJ2-7, with D hard to call. This CDR3 is 14 amino acids long. CDR1 SGHAT and CDR2 FQNNGV come from the germline V gene. Deletions cut 5 bases from V and 1 base from J, with 12 bases between. DNA for the CDR3: TGTGCCAGCAGCGCGACGACTGGATCCTACGAGCAGTACTTC. Its protein is CASSATTGSYEQYF.

The chain uses TRBV18 and TRBJ2-5; tentatively, D is TRBD1 or TRBD2 (5 bases each). Trimming took off 3 bases at V and 1 base at J, with 9 bases between the two ends. The CDR3 contains 14 residues. Per the germline V gene, CDR1 is KGHSH and CDR2 is LQKENI. The CDR3 DNA follows: TGTGCCAGCTCACCTCGGGGCAGCCAAGAGACCCAGTACTTC. It is translated as CASSPRGSQETQYF.

The chain employs TRBV19 and TRBJ1-1; D is possibly TRBD1 (5 bases). CDR3 length: 15 residues. Germline CDR1 is LNHDA and CDR2 is SQIVND (reference sequence). CDR3 residues: CALELRGPRRTEAFF. CDR3 DNA sequence: TGTGCACTCGAACTAAGGGGCCCCCGAAGAACTGAAGCTTTCTTT.

J is TRBJ2-6 and V is TRBV4-3; D possibly corresponds to TRBD1 (6 bases). The V end was cut by 0 bases, the J end by 4 bases, with 10 bases between. The CDR3 length is 16 residues. Germline V gene sequence: CDR1 LGHNA, CDR2 YSLEER. CDR3 protein: CASSQDVGAGANVLTF. The CDR3 DNA sequence: TGCGCCAGCAGCCAAGATGTGGGGGCAGGGGCCAACGTCCTGACTTTC.

This clone was picked up one time. J is TRBJ2-7 and V is TRBV11-2; 7 positions agree with TRBD1. In germline, CDR1 is SGHAT, CDR2 FQNNGV. The junction had 9 bases not matched to a gene; V was cut back by 1 base and J by 0 bases. This CDR3 spans 17 amino acids. CDR3 sequence (DNA): TGTGCCAGCAGCTTAGGATCGCGGCCAGGGGGCTCCTACGAGCAGTACTTC. This codes for CASSLGSRPGGSYEQYF.

This chain uses TRBV11-3 with TRBJ1-1; 8 bases line up with TRBD1. Germline CDR1 SGHNT, CDR2 YENEEA. Trimming removed 0 bases from V and 8 bases from J; junction bases left unmatched: 11. The CDR3 is 16 residues long. CDR3 DNA: TGTGCCAGCAGCTTAGACGCCTGGACAGGGATCAGCGAAGCTTTCTTT. It specifies CASSLDAWTGISEAFF.

V and J are TRBV7-2 and TRBJ1-5; 8 positions agree with TRBD1. V was pared by 0 bases and J by 7 bases, with 5 bases of the junction left unmatched. The V gene's germline CDR1 is SGHTA and CDR2 FQGNSA. This CDR3 region has 15 residues. The DNA of the CDR3 is TGTGCCAGCAGCTTAGCGGACAGGGTGGACCAGCCCCAGCATTTT. Its protein product is CASSLADRVDQPQHF.

This chain uses TRBV18 with TRBJ2-2; TRBD1 agrees at 7 bases. J lost 0 bases, V lost 3 bases, and 4 bases had no gene match. From germline, CDR1 is KGHSH and CDR2 LQKENI. This CDR3 contains 16 residues. CDR3 bases: TGTGCCAGCTCACCTACGGACAGGACGAACACCGGGGAGCTGTTTTTT. This sequence encodes CASSPTDRTNTGELFF.

V is TRBV7-8 and J is TRBJ1-4; the D is unclear. Germline V gene lookup returns CDR1 SGHVS and CDR2 FQNEAQ. V gave up 5 bases and J gave up 8 bases, with 15 bases separating them. The CDR3 is 14 amino acids. CDR3 coding DNA: TGTGCCAGCAGCCCGTCTGAAATCGGGGAAAAACTGTTTTTT. This translates into CASSPSEIGEKLFF.

The J gene is TRBJ2-5, the V gene TRBV5-1, with D possibly TRBD2 on 5 matching bases. The germline V gene encodes CDR1 SGHRS and CDR2 YFSETQ. The length of the CDR3 is 15 residues. V lost 0 bases and J lost 4, with 13 bases in between. This chain's CDR3 is CASSLGTSPRETQYF. The DNA for the CDR3 is TGCGCCAGCAGCTTGGGTACTAGTCCGCGAGAGACCCAGTACTTC.

This clone was observed once. This sequence joins TRBV5-1 and TRBJ2-5; 10 nucleotides line up with TRBD2. V shed 2 bases, J shed 5 bases, and the junction held 3 bases outside the gene matches. This CDR3 is built from 14 residues. The germline gives CDR1 SGHRS, CDR2 YFSETQ. CDR3 sequence: CASSFWTSGETQYF. The CDR3 region has the DNA TGCGCCAGCAGCTTCTGGACTAGCGGCGAGACCCAGTACTTC.

The CDR3 sequence: CASSLQGQEAFF. In nucleotides, the CDR3 is TGTGCCAGCAGCTTACAGGGTCAGGAAGCTTTCTTT. The chain couples TRBV7-9 to TRBJ1-1; the D gene is possibly TRBD1 (5 bases). Germline CDR1 reads SEHNR; CDR2 reads FQNEAQ (reference sequence). The CDR3 runs 12 residues. V lost 2 bases and J lost 8, with 9 bases in between.

The chain is built from TRBV15 and TRBJ1-1; perhaps TRBD1 as D (6 bases). V lost 0 bases, J lost 4 bases, and 12 bases lay in between. The CDR3 has 15 residues. CDR1 and CDR2 (germline): LNHNV, YYDKDF (reference sequence). The CDR3 sequence is CATSRDGSGATEAFF. The DNA for the CDR3 is TGTGCCACCAGCAGAGACGGTTCAGGGGCCACTGAAGCTTTCTTT.

This chain uses TRBV7-7 with TRBJ2-2; the D is unclear. Germline CDR1 is SSHAT and CDR2 is FNYEAQ (reference sequence). V lost 5 bases, J lost 3 bases, and 13 bases lay in between. This CDR3 is 15 amino acids long. DNA for the CDR3: TGTGCCAGCAGCCGCATCTTCGAAGACACCGGGGAGCTGTTTTTT. Translating it yields CASSRIFEDTGELFF.

This chain joins TRBV10-3 and TRBJ1-3; D remains unclear. From germline, CDR1 is ENHRY and CDR2 SYGVKD. The CDR3 is 15 amino acids. Trimming took 0 bases from V and 4 from J, leaving 10 bases between them. CDR3 amino acids: CAISESVIGGNTIYF. CDR3 in DNA: TGTGCCATCAGTGAGTCGGTCATCGGCGGAAACACCATATATTTT.

This chain connects TRBV5-1 to TRBJ1-4, with D unclear. Germline V CDR1 and CDR2: SGHRS, YFSETQ. V lost 0 bases and J 4 bases, leaving 10 bases between the germline ends. CDR3 length equals 15 residues. CDR3 amino acids: CASSLDVPYNEKLFF. As DNA, the CDR3 is TGCGCCAGCAGCTTGGATGTTCCCTATAATGAAAAACTGTTTTTT.